This TCR beta chain was identified during a study of cytomegalovirus exposure and HLA in healthy donors. Study results and limitations: As a later analysis showed, several of the most significant clusters appeared to be linked to common viral pathogens. An analysis done earlier found most TCR beta V segments productive about 87% or about 30% of the time. Reportedly, TCR beta sequences accurately predicted HLA-A and HLA-B alleles in most subjects.

In the PCR, 60 Vbeta and 13 Jbeta primers were used. The method was immunoSEQ multiplex PCR; TCRdb's version includes in-frame clones alone and lacks a portion of them. The sample lists about 130,000 clones, 70% to 75% occurring once. On this clone: Its antigen is not identified.

This CDR3 has 17 amino acids. What was sequenced was PBMCs. The chain links TRBV21-1 to TRBJ1-5. TRBV21-1 is reported as a pseudogene. The clonotype originates from a male donor in good health and CMV-seronegative. In DNA, the CDR3 is TGTGCCAGCAGCAAAGAAATGACCTTGGAGGGCAATCAGCCCCAGCATTTT. Protein: CASSKEMTLEGNQPQHF.